One and the same sample provided the 20 T cell receptor beta chains below, sequenced in a study of STAT5B mutations in CD4+ large granular lymphocyte leukemia. The assay was immunoSEQ multiplex PCR, and TCRdb's table has in-frame clones only and misses some. The profile shows around 30,000 clones, 70% to 75% of them singletons. The specimen sequenced was CD4+ T cells from blood buffy coats. Receptors originate from a human donor in good health.

J is TRBJ1-5 and V is TRBV7-8; D unclear. Germline V lookup: CDR1 SGHVS, CDR2 FQNEAQ. The CDR3 consists of 15 residues. With 0 bases removed from V and 8 bases from J, the gap between germline ends came to 14 bases. As DNA, the CDR3 is TGTGCCAGCAGCTTAGCGCTGGCCCCGAGAGAGCCCCAGCATTTT. Translating gives CASSLALAPREPQHF.

The chain has TRBV5-1 and TRBJ2-7, with D perhaps matching TRBD2 (6 bases). This CDR3 has 12 amino acids. The V end was cut by 2 bases, the J end by 5 bases, with 8 bases between. Germline CDR1 is SGHRS and CDR2 is YFSETQ. The CDR3 protein is CASSLGGDEQYF. CDR3 sequence (DNA): TGCGCCAGCAGCTTAGGCGGGGACGAGCAGTACTTC.

The count of this clone is one. V gene TRBV5-1 combines with J gene TRBJ2-5, with unresolved D. Trimming pared 2 bases from V and 1 base from J, leaving 12 bases between. CDR1 is SGHRS and CDR2 is YFSETQ in the germline V gene. The CDR3 runs to 15 residues. CDR3 nucleotides: TGCGCCAGCAGCTTCTTAGGGCTGCCCCAAGAGACCCAGTACTTC. Translation gives CASSFLGLPQETQYF.

For the CDR3, the DNA is TGTGCCAGCAGCTTGATATGGGAGACCCAGTACTTC. It yields the protein CASSLIWETQYF. The chain links TRBV5-6 to TRBJ2-5, with D unclear. The CDR3 is made up of 12 amino acids. Deletions cut 1 base from V and 5 bases from J, with 6 bases between. The germline V gene encodes CDR1 SGHDT and CDR2 YYEEEE.

In this sample, this clone turned up once. The chain is built from TRBV4-3 and TRBJ2-3; D might be TRBD2 (6 bases). Deletions cut 1 base from V and 4 bases from J, with 15 bases between. This CDR3 spans 16 amino acids. The germline V gene has CDR1 LGHNA and CDR2 YSLEER. For the CDR3, the DNA is TGCGCCAGCAGCCAAGGAACCGGGAGTGGGGCAGATACGCAGTATTTT. Amino acids: CASSQGTGSGADTQYF.

The chain joins TRBV5-1 to TRBJ2-1; D not certain. Trimming cost V 0 bases and J 4 bases, with 5 bases left between them. CDR1 SGHRS and CDR2 YFSETQ come from the germline V gene. The length of the CDR3 is 13 residues. This CDR3 reads CASSLVFYNEQFF. CDR3 sequence (DNA): TGCGCCAGCAGCTTGGTTTTTTACAATGAGCAGTTCTTC.

This clone was counted between two and nine times. J is TRBJ2-7 and V is TRBV2, with 8 bases identical to TRBD2. This CDR3 has 14 residues. The trim removed 7 bases at V and 4 bases at J, leaving 9 bases unmatched. Germline lookup yields CDR1 SNHLY and CDR2 FYNNEI. CDR3 sequence reads: CASIGSSGIYEQYF. In DNA, the CDR3 is TGTGCCAGCATAGGGAGTAGCGGGATATACGAGCAGTACTTC.

This clone was picked up a small number of times. J is TRBJ1-5 and V is TRBV7-2, with 7 bases matching TRBD1. The J segment lost 7 bases and the V segment lost 5 bases, leaving 5 bases of the junction unmatched. Germline CDR1 SGHTA, CDR2 FQGNSA. This CDR3 has 13 amino acids. The CDR3 nucleotides are TGTGCCAGCAGCCCCGACAGGGACCAGCCCCAGCATTTT. Translated: CASSPDRDQPQHF.

In its sample, this clone was seen a few times. The gene calls are TRBV19 and TRBJ1-1; 11 nucleotides agree with TRBD1. This CDR3 is 15 amino acids long. CDR1 is LNHDA and CDR2 is SQIVND in the germline V gene (reference sequence). With 0 bases clipped from V and 5 bases from J, the junction kept 2 bases outside the gene matches. CDR3 sequence: CASSIEDRGRTEAFF. In DNA, the CDR3 is TGTGCCAGTAGTATAGAGGACAGGGGGCGGACTGAAGCTTTCTTT.

The chain has TRBV4-1 and TRBJ2-4; D may be TRBD2 (6 bases). V was trimmed by 2 bases and J by 2 bases, leaving 31 bases between them. CDR1 and CDR2 (germline): MGHRA, YSYEKL. The CDR3 loop spans 22 amino acids. CDR3 protein: CASSQLPSIGGVADLSKNIQYF. CDR3 nucleotide sequence: TGCGCCAGCAGCCAACTCCCCTCCATTGGCGGGGTAGCCGACTTATCCAAAAACATTCAGTACTTC.

The chain employs TRBV6-6 and TRBJ1-4; D is perhaps TRBD1 (5 bases). V lost 6 bases and J lost 7, with 18 bases in between. CDR3 length: 15 residues. Germline V gene data show CDR1 as MNHNY and CDR2 as SVGAGI (reference sequence). The DNA for the CDR3 is TGTGCCAGCAGAACAGGTTCCGGCGGAATTGAAAAACTGTTTTTT. It encodes CASRTGSGGIEKLFF.

The rearrangement links TRBV4-3 to TRBJ2-2; no firm D call. There are 14 residues in the CDR3. V gave up 0 bases and J gave up 7 bases, with 9 bases separating them. Germline V gene data show CDR1 as LGHNA and CDR2 as YSLEER. CDR3: CASSQESVGGELFF. The CDR3 region has the DNA TGCGCCAGCAGCCAAGAATCTGTTGGCGGGGAGCTGTTTTTT.

The chain recombines TRBV4-1 with TRBJ1-3; weak D call: TRBD1 (5 bases). This CDR3 contains 17 residues. Trimming removed 6 bases from V and 0 bases from J, with 18 bases in between. Germline CDR1 reads MGHRA; CDR2 reads YSYEKL. CDR3 in DNA: TGCGCCAGCAGTCAAAGATGGGGAGGGGACTCTGGAAACACCATATATTTT. It yields the protein CASSQRWGGDSGNTIYF.

The J gene is TRBJ2-1, the V gene TRBV19; 9 bases are a match to TRBD1. Germline V CDR1 and CDR2: LNHDA, SQIVND (reference sequence). Unmatched junction bases numbered 12, after V lost 4 bases and J lost 8 bases. The length of the CDR3 is 16 residues. The CDR3 loop is CASSKGLKQGAHEQFF. DNA for the CDR3: TGTGCCAGTAGTAAAGGGCTAAAACAGGGGGCACATGAGCAGTTCTTC.

The chain links TRBV30 to TRBJ2-7, with 13 bases that match TRBD2. V lost 7 bases, J lost 7 bases, and 4 bases stayed unmatched. The CDR3 has 12 amino acids. Germline CDR1 and CDR2: GTSNPN and SVGIG (reference sequence). CDR3 sequence: CAYSGLAGEQYF. The CDR3 DNA is TGTGCCTACTCGGGACTAGCGGGGGAGCAGTACTTC.

The gene calls are TRBV10-3 and TRBJ2-1; 13 bases match TRBD2. J gave up 4 bases and V 3 bases, and 9 bases lay outside the gene matches. Per the germline V gene, CDR1 is ENHRY and CDR2 is SYGVKD. The CDR3 runs to 18 residues. For the CDR3, the DNA is TGTGCCATCAGTGACCCCGGACTAGCGGGAGAGGGGTACAATGAGCAGTTCTTC. Amino acids: CAISDPGLAGEGYNEQFF.

V gene TRBV6-5 combines with J gene TRBJ2-7; 8 bases agree with TRBD2. Germline lookup yields CDR1 MNHEY and CDR2 SVGAGI. The CDR3 sequence is 13 residues long. The J segment lost 3 bases and the V segment lost 2 bases, leaving 0 bases of the junction unmatched. CDR3 in amino acids: CASSYGTSYEQYF. CDR3 DNA sequence: TGTGCCAGCAGTTACGGGACTAGCTACGAGCAGTACTTC.

The chain has TRBV4-1 and TRBJ1-1; TRBD1 matches at 7 bases. Germline trimming cut 5 bases from V and 3 bases from J; bases unmatched to any gene: 18. This CDR3 contains 18 residues. Germline V gives CDR1 MGHRA, CDR2 YSYEKL. The CDR3 is CASSYRQGGKGQDTEAFF. As DNA, the CDR3 is TGCGCCAGCAGCTACAGGCAAGGGGGCAAGGGGCAGGACACTGAAGCTTTCTTT.

In regard to this clone: At one boundary the junction diverges from the germline segment, which might be a read error. The chain links TRBV7-7 to TRBJ2-3, with unresolved D. The CDR3 sequence is 12 residues long. Germline V gene sequence: CDR1 SSHAT, CDR2 FNYEAQ (reference sequence). The DNA of the CDR3 is TGTGCTAGCAGCCCCACGGGAGATACGCAGTATTTT. This gives the protein CASSPTGDTQYF.

J is TRBJ2-7 and V is TRBV5-1; 12 bases align to TRBD1. The CDR3 runs 15 residues. Germline V lookup: CDR1 SGHRS, CDR2 YFSETQ. After removal of 7 bases from V and 4 bases from J, the junction contained 9 bases not matched to a gene. CDR3 amino acids: CASGGGTGGDYEQYF. The CDR3 DNA follows: TGCGCCAGCGGGGGGGGGACAGGGGGCGATTACGAGCAGTACTTC.